The TCR beta chain under discussion was sequenced for a study of T cell responses to AZD1222 COVID-19 vaccine. TCRdb's copy holds only in-frame clones and misses some; the assay was immunoSEQ multiplex PCR. The table includes roughly 120,000 clones, around 82% detected once. Trimming cost V 3 bases and J 7 bases, with 18 bases left between them. CDR1 MGHRA and CDR2 YSYEKL come from the germline V gene. The CDR3 runs 15 residues. The sequence was obtained from an adult in good health. The chain combines TRBV4-1 with TRBJ2-5; D possibly matches TRBD1 or TRBD2 (5 bases each). This specimen was peripheral blood, taken on day 0 of AZD1222 vaccination. CDR3 DNA: TGCGCCAGCAGCCAGGGGGAAACAACGAGGGGGACCCAGTACTTC. It yields the protein CASSQGETTRGTQYF.